This passage covers 7 T cell receptor beta chains from one sample sequenced in a study of control samples from healthy donors and cancer patients. The table came from immunoSEQ multiplex PCR; TCRdb's copy has only in-frame clones and leaves some out. The profile shows some 150,000 clones, more than 85% of them singletons. Sample: blood. These receptors all come from a man over 45 in good health.

This clone showed up just once. V gene TRBV9 combines with J gene TRBJ2-1; D ambiguous. V was cut by 0 bases and J by 0 bases, with 7 bases left in between. Germline V gene lookup returns CDR1 SGDLS and CDR2 YYNGEE. CDR3 size: 15 residues. This chain's CDR3 is CASSVGWGSYNEQFF. As DNA, the CDR3 is TGTGCCAGCAGCGTAGGATGGGGCTCCTACAATGAGCAGTTCTTC.

This chain joins TRBV5-1 and TRBJ2-7; TRBD1 agrees at 9 bases. Germline CDR1 SGHRS, CDR2 YFSETQ. The CDR3 covers 13 residues. The V segment lost 5 bases and the J segment 7 bases; nucleotides outside the gene matches: 7. The CDR3 is CASSKTGGEEQYF. Written as DNA, the CDR3 is TGCGCCAGCAGTAAGACAGGGGGAGAGGAGCAGTACTTC.

The gene calls are TRBV6-5 and TRBJ1-6; D perhaps matches TRBD1 (5 bases). Germline CDR1 is MNHEY and CDR2 is SVGAGI. There are 15 residues in the CDR3. Trimming took off 7 bases at V and 8 bases at J, with 18 bases between the two ends. The CDR3 spells CASTSRGVGDSPLHF. CDR3 bases: TGTGCCAGCACCTCCCGGGGCGTGGGGGATTCACCCCTCCACTTT.

The V and J genes are TRBV12-3 or TRBV12-4 and TRBJ1-5; D ambiguous. CDR3 size: 13 residues. The germline V and J ends were trimmed by 0 bases and 6 bases, with 6 bases remaining between them. The CDR3 reads CASSLAGAQPQHF. CDR3 coding DNA: TGTGCCAGCAGTTTAGCGGGAGCTCAGCCCCAGCATTTT.

The chain has TRBV11-3 and TRBJ2-1; maybe TRBD2 (5 bases). The V end was cut by 5 bases, the J end by 4 bases, with 21 bases between. This CDR3 is 17 amino acids long. Germline-derived CDR1 and CDR2 are SGHNT and YENEEA. The CDR3 nucleotides are TGTGCCAGCAGCCATCGACCAACTGGATCGGGGTACAATGAGCAGTTCTTC. Translated: CASSHRPTGSGYNEQFF.

This chain links TRBV6-2 or TRBV6-3 with TRBJ2-7; D perhaps matches TRBD1 (6 bases). V lost 0 bases and J lost 0, with 21 bases in between. This CDR3 has 19 amino acids. In germline, CDR1 is MNHEY, CDR2 SVGEGT. CDR3 coding DNA: TGTGCCAGCAGTTACTCCCCAAGGTTAGGAACAGGGCACTCCTACGAGCAGTACTTC. It is translated as CASSYSPRLGTGHSYEQYF.

The chain is built from TRBV4-1 and TRBJ2-2; D tentatively reads TRBD1 or TRBD2 (5 bases each). Germline CDR1 is MGHRA and CDR2 is YSYEKL. This CDR3 has 15 residues. V was clipped by 0 bases and J by 6 bases, with 11 bases between them. This CDR3 is CASSQDGGVAGELFF. CDR3 DNA: TGCGCCAGCAGCCAAGATGGGGGTGTCGCCGGGGAGCTGTTTTTT.